The 18 T cell receptor beta chains below were found in one sample sequenced in a study of cytomegalovirus exposure and HLA in healthy donors. PCR primers comprised 60 Vbeta and 13 Jbeta primers. Clones were sequenced by immunoSEQ multiplex PCR, and TCRdb holds only the in-frame ones, with some missing. The sample records about 140,000 clones, roughly four fifths being singletons. The specimen was PBMCs. Receptor source: a man aged 18 to 30 in good health and CMV-seropositive.

This clone was detected a few times. This chain links TRBV6-5 with TRBJ1-1, with D unresolved. Looked up from germline, CDR1 is MNHEY and CDR2 is SVGAGI. This CDR3 has 14 amino acids. V gave up 2 bases and J gave up 1 base, with 8 bases separating them. Here the CDR3 DNA reads TGTGCCAGCAGTTACCATTCAGGGAACACTGAAGCTTTCTTT. Its translation: CASSYHSGNTEAFF.

The chain carries TRBV27 and TRBJ1-2; the D is unclear. CDR3 length: 13 amino acids. With 10 bases removed from V and 3 bases from J, the gap between germline ends came to 15 bases. Germline V gene lookup returns CDR1 MNHEY and CDR2 SMNVEV (reference sequence). The CDR3 DNA sequence: TGTGCCACCAGGACTGTGGTAGACTATGGCTACACCTTC. Translated: CATRTVVDYGYTF.

This chain connects TRBV5-1 to TRBJ2-3, with 11 bases identical to TRBD1. The CDR3 length is 17 residues. Losses at the gene ends were 0 bases for V and 4 bases for J; bases not matched to a gene: 7. Germline loops: CDR1 SGHRS, CDR2 YFSETQ. The CDR3, as DNA: TGCGCCAGCAGCTTGGAACCGGGACAGGGGGTCCCAGATACGCAGTATTTT. Translated: CASSLEPGQGVPDTQYF.

This sequence joins TRBV4-1 and TRBJ2-3; D is possibly TRBD2 (6 bases). Per the germline V gene, CDR1 is MGHRA and CDR2 is YSYEKL. The length of the CDR3 is 13 residues. Trimming took off 6 bases at V and 2 bases at J, with 9 bases between the two ends. CDR3 protein: CASRAGPTDTQYF. The DNA of the CDR3 is TGCGCCAGCAGGGCGGGACCCACAGATACGCAGTATTTT.

The chain is built from TRBV6-4 and TRBJ2-5; no definite D call. The J call may be in error: the DNA end matches TRBJ2-7 better. This CDR3 comprises 12 residues. Germline lookup yields CDR1 MRHNA and CDR2 SNTAGT. CDR3 in DNA: TGTGCCAGCGGGCAGAGCTCCTACGAGCAGTACTTC. Protein sequence: CASGQSSYEQYF.

The rearrangement joins TRBV7-9 to TRBJ2-3; 8 positions match TRBD2. Germline V gene sequence: CDR1 SEHNR, CDR2 FQNEAQ (reference sequence). This CDR3 contains 14 residues. Germline trimming cut 6 bases from V and 4 bases from J; bases unmatched to any gene: 6. CDR3 nucleotides: TGTGCCAGCAGACCGGGGGGGTTGGCAGATACGCAGTATTTT. Amino acid sequence: CASRPGGLADTQYF.

V is TRBV4-1 and J is TRBJ2-2, with 9 bases lining up with TRBD2. The CDR3 is 15 residues long. The ends lost 4 bases at V and 6 bases at J; junction bases unmatched: 6. Germline CDR1 MGHRA, CDR2 YSYEKL. This CDR3 is CASSRSGSYPGELFF. For the CDR3, the DNA is TGCGCCAGCAGCCGTAGCGGGAGCTACCCCGGGGAGCTGTTTTTT.

This clone was seen just once. The chain uses TRBV29-1 and TRBJ2-2, with TRBD1 identical over 8 bases. J lost 2 bases, V lost 4 bases, and 3 bases had no gene match. CDR3 size: 14 residues. Germline CDR1 and CDR2: SQVTM and ANQGSEA. The DNA for the CDR3 is TGCAGCGTTGTTGGACAGGGAAACACCGGGGAGCTGTTTTTT. This translates into CSVVGQGNTGELFF.

The chain uses TRBV21-1 and TRBJ2-1; the table's D call of TRBD2 was not tested on the DNA. TRBV21-1 is designated a pseudogene. This CDR3 region has 15 residues. The CDR3 spells CASSKRAGRRNEQFF. In DNA form, the CDR3 reads TGTGCCAGCAGCAAACGAGCGGGGAGGAGGAATGAGCAGTTCTTC.

This clone appeared a few times. The genes are TRBV7-6 and TRBJ1-4; 9 bases line up with TRBD1. Germline CDR1 is SGHVS and CDR2 is FNYEAQ. With 1 base clipped from V and 5 bases from J, the junction kept 5 bases outside the gene matches. The CDR3 runs to 16 residues. The CDR3 loop reads CASSLGGGQGNEKLFF. CDR3 sequence (DNA): TGTGCCAGCAGCTTAGGGGGCGGACAGGGGAATGAAAAACTGTTTTTT.

As for this clone: The junction shows a germline mismatch at one end, possibly a read error. The chain links TRBV5-1 to TRBJ2-3, with TRBD1 as a possible D gene (5 bases). CDR1 is SGHRS, CDR2 YFSETQ, per germline. The CDR3 sequence is 13 residues long. In nucleotides, the CDR3 is TGCGCCAGCAGGTTGGGGCATGATGATACGCAGTATTTT. Translating it yields CASRLGHDDTQYF.

V is TRBV15 and J is TRBJ1-2; TRBD1 agrees at 11 bases. The V segment lost 4 bases and the J segment 8 bases; nucleotides outside the gene matches: 9. The CDR3 runs 15 residues. CDR1 and CDR2 from the germline V gene are LNHNV and YYDKDF (reference sequence). The CDR3 DNA reads as TGTGCCACCAGCAAGGGGACAGGGGGTGTTCGAGGCTACACCTTC. Its translation is CATSKGTGGVRGYTF. Filled out from reference TRBV15 and TRBJ1-2, the complete variable domain reads DAMVIQNPRYQVTQFGKPVTLSCSQTLNHNVMYWYQQKSSQAPKLLFHYYDKDFNNEADTPDNFQSRRPNTSFCFLDIRSPGLGDTAMYLCATSKGTGGVRGYTFGSGTRLTVV.

The CDR3 DNA sequence: TGTGCCAGCAGCTTTTTGGCAGGTTCGAGCAATCAGCCCCAGCATTTT. This codes for CASSFLAGSSNQPQHF. V gene TRBV5-6 combines with J gene TRBJ1-5; D is uncertain. Trimming left V 2 bases short and J 1 base short, with 13 bases between. The CDR3 is made up of 16 amino acids. Germline values: CDR1 SGHDT, CDR2 YYEEEE.

The table lists this clone with a few counts. J is TRBJ1-1 and V is TRBV14; possible D gene TRBD1, 5 bases. The CDR3 covers 16 residues. Germline V gives CDR1 SGHDN, CDR2 FVKESK. V lost 0 bases and J 2 bases, leaving 13 bases between the germline ends. For the CDR3, the DNA is TGTGCCAGCAGCCAAGATCTCCAACAGGATAACACTGAAGCTTTCTTT. Protein sequence: CASSQDLQQDNTEAFF.

The chain couples TRBV28 to TRBJ2-7; D remains unclear. Per germline, CDR1 MDHEN and CDR2 SYDVKM. The CDR3 is 12 amino acids. V lost 7 bases and J 3 bases, leaving 10 bases between the germline ends. CDR3 in amino acids: CASTVGNYEQYF. Written as DNA, the CDR3 is TGTGCCAGCACTGTGGGCAACTACGAGCAGTACTTC.

Only a few counts were recorded for this clone. The chain is built from TRBV27 and TRBJ2-7; 8 bases agree with TRBD1. Trimming cost V 5 bases and J 5 bases; bases outside gene matches: 8. The CDR3 spans 14 residues. CDR1 is MNHEY, CDR2 SMNVEV, per germline (reference sequence). CDR3 DNA sequence: TGTGCCAGCAGTCCCTCCCGGACAGGGAACGAGCAGTACTTC. Amino acid sequence: CASSPSRTGNEQYF.

To note about this clone: One end of the junction fails to match germline, which may point to a read error. Other DNA sequences in the same sample also yield this CDR3. The chain carries TRBV25-1 and TRBJ1-1, with 8 bases matching TRBD1. CDR3 length: 14 residues. Germline V gene sequence: CDR1 MGHDK, CDR2 SYGVNS. The CDR3 loop is CASTDRASSTEAFF. The CDR3 DNA reads TGTGCCAGTACGGACAGGGCTAGTTCAACTGAGGCTTTCTTT.

V and J are TRBV9 and TRBJ2-1, with 7 positions matching TRBD1. Germline assignment: CDR1 SGDLS and CDR2 YYNGEE. The CDR3 length is 14 residues. V shed 4 bases and J 8 bases; nucleotides not matched to a gene: 9. The CDR3: CASSISTGSDEQFF. CDR3 DNA: TGTGCCAGCAGCATATCGACAGGGTCGGATGAGCAGTTCTTC.